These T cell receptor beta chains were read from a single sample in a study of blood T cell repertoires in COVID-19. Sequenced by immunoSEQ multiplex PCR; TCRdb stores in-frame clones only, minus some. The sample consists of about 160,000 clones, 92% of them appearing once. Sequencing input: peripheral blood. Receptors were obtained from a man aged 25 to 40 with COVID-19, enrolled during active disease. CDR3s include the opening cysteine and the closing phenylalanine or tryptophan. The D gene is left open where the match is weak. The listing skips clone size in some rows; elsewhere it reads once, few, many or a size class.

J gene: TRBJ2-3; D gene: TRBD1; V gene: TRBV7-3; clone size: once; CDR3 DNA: TGTGCCAGCAGCCTGACAGGGCCGGATACGCAGTATTTT; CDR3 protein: CASSLTGPDTQYF
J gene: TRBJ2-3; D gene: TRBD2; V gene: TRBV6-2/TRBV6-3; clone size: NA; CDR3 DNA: TGTGCCAGCAGTTACCACCGGGCTAGCGGGTTTAGCACAGATACGCAGTATTTT; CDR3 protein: CASSYHRASGFSTDTQYF
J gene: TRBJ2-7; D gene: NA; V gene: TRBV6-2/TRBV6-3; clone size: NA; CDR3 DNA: TGTGCCAGCAGTTCGGCAGGTACCTACGAGCAGTACTTC; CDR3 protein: CASSSAGTYEQYF
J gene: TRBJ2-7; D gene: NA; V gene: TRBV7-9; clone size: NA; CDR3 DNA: TGTGCCCCCTCTTTCCGGGGCGAGCAGTACTTC; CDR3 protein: CAPSFRGEQYF
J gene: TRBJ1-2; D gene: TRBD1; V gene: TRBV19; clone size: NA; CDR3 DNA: TGTGCCAGTTTCACAGGGGGCTATGGCTACACCTTC; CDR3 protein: CASFTGGYGYTF
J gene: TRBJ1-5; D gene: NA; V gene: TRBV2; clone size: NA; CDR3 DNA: TGTGCCAGCAGTGAAGGGTGGCAGATCGCTCAGCCCCAGCATTTT; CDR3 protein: CASSEGWQIAQPQHF
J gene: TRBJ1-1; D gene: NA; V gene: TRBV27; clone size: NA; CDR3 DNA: TGTGCCAGCAGCCTATCGGGGGACACTGAAGCTTTCTTT; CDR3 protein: CASSLSGDTEAFF
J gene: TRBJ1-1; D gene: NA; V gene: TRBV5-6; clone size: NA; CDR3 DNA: TGTGCCAGCAGCTTTATAGCCAGCATGAACACTGAAGCTTTCTTT; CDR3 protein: CASSFIASMNTEAFF
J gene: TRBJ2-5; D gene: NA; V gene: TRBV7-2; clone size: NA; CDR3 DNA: TGTGCCAGCAGCTCCCGGACAGCAACTCAAGAGACCCAGTACTTC; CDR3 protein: CASSSRTATQETQYF
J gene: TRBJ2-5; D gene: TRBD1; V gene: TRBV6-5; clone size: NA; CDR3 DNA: TGTGCCAGCAGTCACGGACAGGGGGCAGGAGAGACCCAGTACTTC; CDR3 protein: CASSHGQGAGETQYF
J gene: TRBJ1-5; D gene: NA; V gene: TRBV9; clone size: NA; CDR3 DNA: TGTGCCAGCAGCGTGGCAGGGATCAGCAATCAGCCCCAGCATTTT; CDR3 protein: CASSVAGISNQPQHF
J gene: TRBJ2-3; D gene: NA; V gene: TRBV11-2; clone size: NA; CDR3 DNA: TGTGCCAGCAGCTCCTTTACAGATACGCAGTATTTT; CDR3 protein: CASSSFTDTQYF
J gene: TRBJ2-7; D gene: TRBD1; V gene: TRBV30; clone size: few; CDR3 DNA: TGTGCCTGGAGTGAAGGGACAGAGTATTACGAGCAGTACTTC; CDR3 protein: CAWSEGTEYYEQYF
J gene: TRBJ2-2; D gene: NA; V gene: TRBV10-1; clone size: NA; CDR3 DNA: TGCGCCAGCAGTAACAAGAACACCGGGGAGCTGTTTTTT; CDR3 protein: CASSNKNTGELFF
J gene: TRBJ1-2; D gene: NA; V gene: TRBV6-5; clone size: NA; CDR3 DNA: TGTGCCAGCAGTTACTCCACAGGGAACTATGGCTACACCTTC; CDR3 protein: CASSYSTGNYGYTF
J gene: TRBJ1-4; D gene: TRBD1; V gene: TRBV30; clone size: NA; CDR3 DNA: TGTGCCTGGAGTGTAGGGCCCTTATCTGGGACAGATAATGAAAAACTGTTTTTT; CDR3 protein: CAWSVGPLSGTDNEKLFF
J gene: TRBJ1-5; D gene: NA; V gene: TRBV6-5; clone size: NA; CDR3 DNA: TGTGCCAGCAGTCCCCGAGGGCAGGTGAGCCAGCCCCAGCATTTT; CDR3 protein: CASSPRGQVSQPQHF
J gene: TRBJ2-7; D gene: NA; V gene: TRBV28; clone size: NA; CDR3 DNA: TGTGCCAGCACCCAATCGACAGCCAGTTTTTACGAGCAGTACTTC; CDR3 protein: CASTQSTASFYEQYF
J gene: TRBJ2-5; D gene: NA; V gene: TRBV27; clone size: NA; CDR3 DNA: TGTGCCAGCGGACCCCGGGGGCAAGAGACCCAGTACTTC; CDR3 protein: CASGPRGQETQYF
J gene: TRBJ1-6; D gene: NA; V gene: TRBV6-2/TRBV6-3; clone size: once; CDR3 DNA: TGTGCCAGCAGTCCCAGGGGAGAACTTCGCTCACCCCTCCACTTT; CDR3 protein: CASSPRGELRSPLHF
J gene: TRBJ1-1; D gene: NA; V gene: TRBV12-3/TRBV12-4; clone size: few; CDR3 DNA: TGTGCCAGCAGTTTCACAGTGAACACTGAAGCTTTCTTT; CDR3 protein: CASSFTVNTEAFF
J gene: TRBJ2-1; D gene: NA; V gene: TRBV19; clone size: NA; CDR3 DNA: TGTGCCAGCACCCCGGGACACAGCCTCTCCTACAATGAGCAGTTCTTC; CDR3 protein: CASTPGHSLSYNEQFF
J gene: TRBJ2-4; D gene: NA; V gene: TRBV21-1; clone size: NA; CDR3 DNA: TGTGCCAGCAGCCAACAGGGGGCGCAGACCAAAAACATTCAGTACTTC; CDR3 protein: CASSQQGAQTKNIQYF
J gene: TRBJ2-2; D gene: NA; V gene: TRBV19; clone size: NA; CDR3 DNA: TGTGCCAGTAGTATTGGACTCTCCAATAGCGGGGAGCTGTTTTTT; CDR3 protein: CASSIGLSNSGELFF
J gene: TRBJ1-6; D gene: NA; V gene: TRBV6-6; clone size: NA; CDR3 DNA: TGTGCCAGCAGTTACTCTCGGGGGGATAATTCACCCCTCCACTTT; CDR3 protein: CASSYSRGDNSPLHF
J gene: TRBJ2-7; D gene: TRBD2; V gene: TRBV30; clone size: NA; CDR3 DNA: TGTGCCTGGGGCGGACTAGCGGGAGCCTCCCACGAGCAGTACTTC; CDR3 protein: CAWGGLAGASHEQYF
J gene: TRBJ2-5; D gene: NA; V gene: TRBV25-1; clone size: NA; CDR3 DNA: TGTGCCAGCAGTGATTCAGGCCAAGAGACCCAGTACTTC; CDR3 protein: CASSDSGQETQYF
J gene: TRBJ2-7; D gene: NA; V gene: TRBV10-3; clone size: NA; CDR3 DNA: TGTGCCATCAGTGAGTCGGGAGCGGGCAGCTACGAGCAGTACTTC; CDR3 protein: CAISESGAGSYEQYF
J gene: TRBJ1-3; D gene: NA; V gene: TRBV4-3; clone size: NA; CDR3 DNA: TGCGCCAGCAGCCAATCCTGGGTGGGCAGGGGAGCTGGAAACACCATATATTTT; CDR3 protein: CASSQSWVGRGAGNTIYF
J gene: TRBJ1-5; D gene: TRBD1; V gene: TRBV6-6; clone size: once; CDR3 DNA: TGTGCCAGCCTGGGGACAGGGAATCAGCCCCAGCATTTT; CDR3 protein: CASLGTGNQPQHF
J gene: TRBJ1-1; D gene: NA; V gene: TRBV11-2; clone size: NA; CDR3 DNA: TGTGCCAGCAGCTACATGACAGGTAACACTGAAGCTTTCTTT; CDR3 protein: CASSYMTGNTEAFF
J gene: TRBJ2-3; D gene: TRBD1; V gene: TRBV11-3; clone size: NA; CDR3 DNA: TGTGCCAGCAGCCAAGAGGGGAAGGGGACAGCAGATACGCAGTATTTT; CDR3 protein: CASSQEGKGTADTQYF
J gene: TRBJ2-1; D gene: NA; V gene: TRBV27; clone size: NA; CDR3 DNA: TGTGCCAGCAGTACCACAGGGGGGGCCTACAATGAGCAGTTCTTC; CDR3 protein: CASSTTGGAYNEQFF